These 3 T cell receptor beta chains were all obtained from the same sample, sequenced in a study of cytomegalovirus exposure and HLA in healthy donors. PCR amplification relied on 60 Vbeta primers (plus 13 Jbeta primers). Clones were sequenced by immunoSEQ multiplex PCR, and TCRdb holds only the in-frame ones, with some missing. The table lists roughly 76,000 clones. What was sequenced was PBMCs. The receptors were sampled from a female donor in good health and CMV-seropositive.

The chain couples TRBV6-5 to TRBJ2-7, with TRBD1 as a possible D gene (5 bases). Deletions cut 2 bases from V and 5 bases from J, with 10 bases between. The CDR3 is made up of 13 amino acids. The germline CDR1 and CDR2 sequences are MNHEY and SVGAGI. The CDR3 DNA reads TGTGCCAGCAGTTACGGCAGGGTCCACGAGCAGTACTTC. Its translation: CASSYGRVHEQYF.

V is TRBV18 and J is TRBJ2-5; D ambiguous. The CDR3 sequence is 13 residues long. The germline CDR1 and CDR2 sequences are KGHSH and LQKENI. V lost 2 bases, J lost 5 bases, and 9 bases lay in between. CDR3 DNA: TGTGCCAGCTCACCAACCGTCCAGGAGACCCAGTACTTC. Its translation: CASSPTVQETQYF.

The genes are TRBV6-6 and TRBJ2-7; tentative D call: TRBD2 (5 bases). Germline assignment: CDR1 MNHNY and CDR2 SVGAGI (reference sequence). Trimming pared 6 bases from V and 6 bases from J, leaving 15 bases between. The length of the CDR3 is 13 residues. The CDR3 sequence is CASSPTGLSEQYF. As DNA, the CDR3 is TGTGCCAGCAGCCCGACGGGGTTAAGCGAGCAGTACTTC.